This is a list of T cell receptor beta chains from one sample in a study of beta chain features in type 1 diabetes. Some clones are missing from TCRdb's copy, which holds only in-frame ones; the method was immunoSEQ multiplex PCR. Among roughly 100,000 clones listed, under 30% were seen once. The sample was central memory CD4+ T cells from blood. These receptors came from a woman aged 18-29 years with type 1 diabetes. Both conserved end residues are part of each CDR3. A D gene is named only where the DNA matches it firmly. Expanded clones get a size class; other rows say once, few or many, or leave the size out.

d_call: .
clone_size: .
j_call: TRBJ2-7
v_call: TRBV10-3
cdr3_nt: TGTGCCATCAAATTGACAGCGACCTCCTACGAGCAGTACTTC
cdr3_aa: CAIKLTATSYEQYF

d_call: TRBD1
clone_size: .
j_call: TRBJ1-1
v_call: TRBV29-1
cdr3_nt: TGCAGCGTTGAAGGGTCGAGGGGGCAGTGGGAAAGGATCACTGAAGCTTTCTTT
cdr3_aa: CSVEGSRGQWERITEAFF

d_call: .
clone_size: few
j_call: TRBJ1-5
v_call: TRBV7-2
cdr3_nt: TGTGCCAGCAGCTTAAAATCCCGCGAGGCAGGGTCTCAGCCCCAGCATTTT
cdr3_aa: CASSLKSREAGSQPQHF

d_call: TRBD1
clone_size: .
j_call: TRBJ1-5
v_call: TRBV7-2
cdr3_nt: TGTGCCAGCAGCTATCAGGGGGGTCAGCCCCAGCATTTT
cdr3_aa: CASSYQGGQPQHF

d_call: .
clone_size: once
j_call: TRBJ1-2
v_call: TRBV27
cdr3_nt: TGTGCCAGCAGGGGGGAGGGAGACTATGGCTACACCTTC
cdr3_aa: CASRGEGDYGYTF

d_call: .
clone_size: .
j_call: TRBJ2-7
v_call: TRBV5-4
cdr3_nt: TGTGCCAGCAACCGAGCGGGTTCCACGACGTTGGGCGAGCAGTACTTC
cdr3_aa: CASNRAGSTTLGEQYF

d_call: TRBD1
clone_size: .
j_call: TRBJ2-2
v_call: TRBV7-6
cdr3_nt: TGTGCCAGCAGCAGCCGCACAGGGGAAACCGGGGAGCTGTTTTTT
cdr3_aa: CASSSRTGETGELFF

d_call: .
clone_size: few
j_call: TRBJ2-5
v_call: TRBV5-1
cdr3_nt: TGCGCCAGCAGGCAGAGACAGTCCCAAGAGACCCAGTACTTC
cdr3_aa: CASRQRQSQETQYF

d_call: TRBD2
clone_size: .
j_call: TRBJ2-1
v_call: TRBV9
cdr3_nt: TGTGCCAGCAGCGTAGCTGGGCGGGAGCCGTACAATGAGCAGTTCTTC
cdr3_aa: CASSVAGREPYNEQFF

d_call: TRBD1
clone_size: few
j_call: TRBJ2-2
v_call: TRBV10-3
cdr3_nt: TGTGCCGCCTCCGGGACAGCGAACACCGGGGAGCTGTTTTTT
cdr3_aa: CAASGTANTGELFF

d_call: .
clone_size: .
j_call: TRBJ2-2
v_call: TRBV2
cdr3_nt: TGTGCCAGCATGATGGCAGGGTGGACCGGGGAGCTGTTTTTT
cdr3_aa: CASMMAGWTGELFF

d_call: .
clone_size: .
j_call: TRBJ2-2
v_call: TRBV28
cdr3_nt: TGTGCCAGCAGTTTACTAGGATCGAACAGGCCGAACACCGGGGAGCTGTTTTTT
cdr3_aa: CASSLLGSNRPNTGELFF

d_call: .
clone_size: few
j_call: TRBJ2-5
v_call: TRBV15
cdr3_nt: TGTGCCACCAGCAGAGATGCCCGAGGGGGAGAGACCCAGTACTTC
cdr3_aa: CATSRDARGGETQYF

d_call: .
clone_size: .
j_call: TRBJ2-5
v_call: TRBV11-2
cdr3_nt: TGTGCCAGCAGCCCAAACAATCCCCAAGAGACCCAGTACTTC
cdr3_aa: CASSPNNPQETQYF

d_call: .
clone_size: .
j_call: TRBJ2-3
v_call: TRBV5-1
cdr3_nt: TGCGCCAGCAGCCTAAACTTCGGGGGCACAGATACGCAGTATTTT
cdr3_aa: CASSLNFGGTDTQYF

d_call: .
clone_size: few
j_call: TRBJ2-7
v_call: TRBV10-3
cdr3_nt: TGTGCCATCAGTGAGTCGCCGGGAGTCTACGAGCAGTACTTC
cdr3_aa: CAISESPGVYEQYF

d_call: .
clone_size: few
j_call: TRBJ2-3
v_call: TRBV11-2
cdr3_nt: TGTGCCAGCAGCTTAGATGGGGGCAGCACAGATACGCAGTATTTT
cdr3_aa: CASSLDGGSTDTQYF

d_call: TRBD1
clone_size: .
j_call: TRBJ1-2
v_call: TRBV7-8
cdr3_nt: TGTGCCAGCAGCTTATGCAAGACAGGGGGGCTTTCTTGTGGCTACACCTTC
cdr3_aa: CASSLCKTGGLSCGYTF

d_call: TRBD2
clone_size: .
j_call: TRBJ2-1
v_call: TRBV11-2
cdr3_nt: TGTGCCAGCAGCCCAATTACTAGCGCCCACAATGAGCAGTTCTTC
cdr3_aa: CASSPITSAHNEQFF

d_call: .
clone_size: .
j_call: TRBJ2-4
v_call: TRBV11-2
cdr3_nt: TGTGCCAGCAGCTTACCTTCGCAGGGGGGCATTCAGTACTTC
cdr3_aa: CASSLPSQGGIQYF

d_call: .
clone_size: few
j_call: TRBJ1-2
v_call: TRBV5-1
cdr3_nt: TGCGCCAGCAGCTCTCTGACTGTTAACTATGGCTACACCTTC
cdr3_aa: CASSSLTVNYGYTF

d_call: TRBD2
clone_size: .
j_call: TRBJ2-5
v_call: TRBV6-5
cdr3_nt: TGTGCCAGCAGTCCTTGGGGGGGAGAGACCCAGTACTTC
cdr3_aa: CASSPWGGETQYF

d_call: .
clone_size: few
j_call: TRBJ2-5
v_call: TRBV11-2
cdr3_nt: TGTGCCAGCAGCCCTGGGGACACTTCAGGGGCGGAGACCCAGTACTTC
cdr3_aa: CASSPGDTSGAETQYF

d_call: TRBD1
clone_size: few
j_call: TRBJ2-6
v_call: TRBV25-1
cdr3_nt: TGTGCCAGCAGTGATCCCCGGACAGGGGTTTCTGGGGCCAACGTCCTGACTTTC
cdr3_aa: CASSDPRTGVSGANVLTF

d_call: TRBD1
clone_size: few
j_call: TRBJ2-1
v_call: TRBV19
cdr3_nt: TGTGCCAGTAGTATTGGAGGCAGGGGGCTCTACAATGAGCAGTTCTTC
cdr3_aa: CASSIGGRGLYNEQFF

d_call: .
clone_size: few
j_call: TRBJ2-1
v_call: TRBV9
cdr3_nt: TGTGCCAGCAGCCCTTGGCCCGCACCCAATGAGCAGTTCTTC
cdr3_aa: CASSPWPAPNEQFF

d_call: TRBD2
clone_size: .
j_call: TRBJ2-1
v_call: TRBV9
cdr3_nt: TGTGCCAGCAGCGTCCGACTAGCGGGAGCGGATGAGCAGTTCTTC
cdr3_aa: CASSVRLAGADEQFF

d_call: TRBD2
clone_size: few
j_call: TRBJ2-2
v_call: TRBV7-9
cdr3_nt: TGTGCCAGCACCTTAGTCGTGACTAGCGTACAGAACACCGGGGAGCTGTTTTTT
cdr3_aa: CASTLVVTSVQNTGELFF